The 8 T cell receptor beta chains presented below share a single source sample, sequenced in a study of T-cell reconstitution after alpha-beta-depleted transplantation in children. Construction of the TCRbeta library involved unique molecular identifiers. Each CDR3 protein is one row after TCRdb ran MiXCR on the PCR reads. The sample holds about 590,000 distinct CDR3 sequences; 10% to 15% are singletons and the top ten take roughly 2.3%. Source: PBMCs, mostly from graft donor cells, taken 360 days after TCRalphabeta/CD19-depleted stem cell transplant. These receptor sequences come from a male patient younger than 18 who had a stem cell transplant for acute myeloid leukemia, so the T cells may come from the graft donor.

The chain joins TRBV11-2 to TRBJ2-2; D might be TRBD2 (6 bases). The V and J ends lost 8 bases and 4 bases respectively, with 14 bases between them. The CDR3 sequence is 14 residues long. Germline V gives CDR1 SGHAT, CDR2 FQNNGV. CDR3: CASGRRVGTGELFF. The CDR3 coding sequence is TGTGCCAGCGGAAGGAGGGTGGGCACCGGGGAGCTGTTTTTT. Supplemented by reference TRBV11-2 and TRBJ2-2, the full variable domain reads EAGVAQSPRYKIIEKRQSVAFWCNPISGHATLYWYQQILGQGPKLLIQFQNNGVVDDSQLPKDRFSAERLKGVDSTLKIQPAKLEDSAVYLCASGRRVGTGELFFGEGSRLTVL.

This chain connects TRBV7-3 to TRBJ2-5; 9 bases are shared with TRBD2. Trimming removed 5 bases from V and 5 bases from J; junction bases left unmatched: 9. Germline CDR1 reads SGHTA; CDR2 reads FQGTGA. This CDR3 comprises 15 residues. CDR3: CASSQSGTSWETQYF. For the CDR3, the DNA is TGTGCCAGCAGCCAATCCGGGACTAGCTGGGAGACCCAGTACTTC.

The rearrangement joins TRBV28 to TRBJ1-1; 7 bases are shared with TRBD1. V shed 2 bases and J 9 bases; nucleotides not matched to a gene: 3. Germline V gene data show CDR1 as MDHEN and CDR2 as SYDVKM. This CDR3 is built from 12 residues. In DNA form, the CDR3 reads TGTGCCAGCAGTTTACCGGGACAGCAAGCTTTCTTT. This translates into CASSLPGQQAFF.

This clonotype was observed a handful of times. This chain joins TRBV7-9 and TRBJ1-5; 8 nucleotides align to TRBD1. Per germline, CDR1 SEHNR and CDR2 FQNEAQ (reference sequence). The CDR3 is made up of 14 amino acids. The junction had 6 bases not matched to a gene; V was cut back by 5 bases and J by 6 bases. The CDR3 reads CASSPGGAAQPQHF. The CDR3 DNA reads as TGTGCCAGCAGCCCAGGGGGCGCGGCTCAGCCCCAGCATTTT.

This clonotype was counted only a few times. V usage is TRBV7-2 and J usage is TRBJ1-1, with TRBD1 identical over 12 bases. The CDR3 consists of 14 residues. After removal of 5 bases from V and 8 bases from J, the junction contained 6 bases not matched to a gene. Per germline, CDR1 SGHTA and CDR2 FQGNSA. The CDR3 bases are TGTGCCAGCAGCCGGGACAGGGGGCTAGGGGAAGCTTTCTTT. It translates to CASSRDRGLGEAFF.

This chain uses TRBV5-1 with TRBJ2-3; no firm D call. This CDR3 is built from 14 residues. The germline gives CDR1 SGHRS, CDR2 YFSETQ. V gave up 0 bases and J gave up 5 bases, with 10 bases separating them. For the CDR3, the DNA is TGCGCCAGCAGCTTGGCTCAGGCCGGAGATACGCAGTATTTT. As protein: CASSLAQAGDTQYF.

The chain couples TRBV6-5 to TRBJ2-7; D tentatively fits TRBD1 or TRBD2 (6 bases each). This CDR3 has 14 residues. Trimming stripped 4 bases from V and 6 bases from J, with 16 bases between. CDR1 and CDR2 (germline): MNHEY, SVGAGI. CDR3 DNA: TGTGCCAGCAGTTGGAGGGGGGCGAGGGGCGAGCAGTACTTC. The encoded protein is CASSWRGARGEQYF.

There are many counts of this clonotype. CDR3 sequence: CAISGFGEQFF. The CDR3 nucleotides are TGTGCCATAAGCGGTTTCGGTGAGCAGTTCTTC. The V and J genes are TRBV10-3 and TRBJ2-1; perhaps TRBD2 as D (5 bases). Germline V CDR1 and CDR2: ENHRY, SYGVKD. V shed 9 bases and J shed 9 bases, with 12 bases lying between them. The CDR3 has 11 amino acids.